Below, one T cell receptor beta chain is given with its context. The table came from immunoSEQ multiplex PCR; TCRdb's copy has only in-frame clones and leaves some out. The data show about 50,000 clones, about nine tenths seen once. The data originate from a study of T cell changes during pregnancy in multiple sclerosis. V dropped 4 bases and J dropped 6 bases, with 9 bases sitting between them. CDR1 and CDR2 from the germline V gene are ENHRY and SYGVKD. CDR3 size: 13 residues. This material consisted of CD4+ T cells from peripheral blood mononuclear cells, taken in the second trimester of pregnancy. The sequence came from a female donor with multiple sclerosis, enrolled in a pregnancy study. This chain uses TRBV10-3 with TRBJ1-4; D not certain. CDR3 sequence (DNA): TGTGCCATCAGTGGAAGGACTGATGAAAAACTGTTTTTT. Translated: CAISGRTDEKLFF.